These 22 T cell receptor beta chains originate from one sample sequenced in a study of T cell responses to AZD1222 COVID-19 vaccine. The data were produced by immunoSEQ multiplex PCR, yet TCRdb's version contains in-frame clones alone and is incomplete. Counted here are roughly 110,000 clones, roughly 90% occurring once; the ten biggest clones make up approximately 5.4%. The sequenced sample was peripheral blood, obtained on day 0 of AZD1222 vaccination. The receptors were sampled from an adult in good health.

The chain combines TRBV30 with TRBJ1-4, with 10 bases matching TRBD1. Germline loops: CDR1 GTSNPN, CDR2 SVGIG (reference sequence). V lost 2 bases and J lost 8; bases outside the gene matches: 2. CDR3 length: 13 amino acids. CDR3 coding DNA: TGTGCCTGGAGTATGGGACAGGGGGAAAAACTGTTTTTT. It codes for CAWSMGQGEKLFF.

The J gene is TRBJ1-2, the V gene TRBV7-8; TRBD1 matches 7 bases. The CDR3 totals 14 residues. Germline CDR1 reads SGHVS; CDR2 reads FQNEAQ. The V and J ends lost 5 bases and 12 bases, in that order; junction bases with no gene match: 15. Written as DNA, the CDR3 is TGTGCCAGCAGCCTGCAAGGGCAGGGGGAAGGTGACACCTTC. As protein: CASSLQGQGEGDTF.

The CDR3 DNA follows: TGTGCCAGCAGCTCCCCCGGGGTTGGGGAGCTGTTTTTT. Translation: CASSSPGVGELFF. V is TRBV7-3 and J is TRBJ2-2, with D possibly being TRBD2 (5 bases). The CDR3 has 13 residues. The ends were cut back, 4 bases at V and 8 bases at J, with 11 bases in the middle. The germline V gene encodes CDR1 SGHTA and CDR2 FQGTGA.

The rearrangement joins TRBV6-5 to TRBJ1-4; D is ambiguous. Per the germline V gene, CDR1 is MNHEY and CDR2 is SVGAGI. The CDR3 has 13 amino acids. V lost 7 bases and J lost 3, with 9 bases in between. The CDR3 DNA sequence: TGTGCCAGCACCCGGAAGGCTAATGAAAAACTGTTTTTT. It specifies CASTRKANEKLFF.

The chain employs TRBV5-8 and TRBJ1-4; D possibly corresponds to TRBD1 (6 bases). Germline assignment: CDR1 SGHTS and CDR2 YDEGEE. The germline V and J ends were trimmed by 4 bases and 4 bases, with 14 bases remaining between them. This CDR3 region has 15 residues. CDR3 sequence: CASSGAGAFNEKLFF. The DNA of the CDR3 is TGTGCCAGCAGCGGGGCAGGGGCCTTTAATGAAAAACTGTTTTTT.

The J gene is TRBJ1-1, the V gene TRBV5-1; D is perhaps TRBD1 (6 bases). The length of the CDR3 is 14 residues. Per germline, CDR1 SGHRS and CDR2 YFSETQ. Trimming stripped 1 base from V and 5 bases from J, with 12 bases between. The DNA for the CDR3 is TGCGCCAGCAGCTTGACGGGGGCTGGTACTGAAGCTTTCTTT. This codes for CASSLTGAGTEAFF.

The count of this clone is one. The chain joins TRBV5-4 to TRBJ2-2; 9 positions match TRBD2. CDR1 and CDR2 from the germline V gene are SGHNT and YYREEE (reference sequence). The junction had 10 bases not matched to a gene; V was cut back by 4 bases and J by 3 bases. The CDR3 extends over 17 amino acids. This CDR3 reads CASSARGSGSYTGELFF. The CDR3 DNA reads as TGTGCCAGCAGCGCCAGGGGTAGCGGGAGTTACACCGGGGAGCTGTTTTTT.

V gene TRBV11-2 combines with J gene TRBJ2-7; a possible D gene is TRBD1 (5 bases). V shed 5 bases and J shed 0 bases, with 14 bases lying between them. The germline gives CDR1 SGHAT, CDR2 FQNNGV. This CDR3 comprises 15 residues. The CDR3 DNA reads TGTGCCAGCAGCCCTACCTACAGGAACTCCTACGAGCAGTACTTC. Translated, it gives CASSPTYRNSYEQYF.

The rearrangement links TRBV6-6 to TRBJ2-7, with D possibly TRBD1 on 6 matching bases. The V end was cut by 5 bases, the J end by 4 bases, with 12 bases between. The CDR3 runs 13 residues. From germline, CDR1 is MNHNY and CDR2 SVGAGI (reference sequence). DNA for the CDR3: TGTGCCAGCAGTCGGGACATCGGTTACGAGCAGTACTTC. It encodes CASSRDIGYEQYF.

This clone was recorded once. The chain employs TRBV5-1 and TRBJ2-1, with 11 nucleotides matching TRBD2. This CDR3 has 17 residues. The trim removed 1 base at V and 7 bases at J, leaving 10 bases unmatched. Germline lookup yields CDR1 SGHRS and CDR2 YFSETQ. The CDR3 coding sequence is TGCGCCAGCAGCTTGCTAGCGGGAGGCCCTGGGGGGAATGAGCAGTTCTTC. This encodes CASSLLAGGPGGNEQFF.

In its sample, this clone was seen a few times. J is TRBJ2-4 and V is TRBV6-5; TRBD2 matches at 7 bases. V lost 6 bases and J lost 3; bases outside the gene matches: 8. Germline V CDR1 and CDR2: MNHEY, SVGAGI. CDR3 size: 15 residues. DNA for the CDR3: TGTGCCAGCAGCCAGACGGGAGGTGACAAAAACATTCAGTACTTC. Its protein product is CASSQTGGDKNIQYF.

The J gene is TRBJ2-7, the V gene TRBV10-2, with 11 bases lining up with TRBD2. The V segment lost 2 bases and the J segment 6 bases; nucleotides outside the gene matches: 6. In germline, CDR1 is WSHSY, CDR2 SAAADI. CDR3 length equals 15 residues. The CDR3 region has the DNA TGCGCCAGCAGTGAGCCCCCGGGACTAGCGGCCGAGCAGTACTTC. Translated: CASSEPPGLAAEQYF.

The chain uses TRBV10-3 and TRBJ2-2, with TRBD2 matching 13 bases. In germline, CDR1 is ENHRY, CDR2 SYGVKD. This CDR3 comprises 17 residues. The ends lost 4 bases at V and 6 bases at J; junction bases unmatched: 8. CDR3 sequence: CAISVELAGGLSGELFF. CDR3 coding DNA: TGTGCCATCAGTGTTGAACTAGCGGGAGGGCTTTCCGGGGAGCTGTTTTTT.

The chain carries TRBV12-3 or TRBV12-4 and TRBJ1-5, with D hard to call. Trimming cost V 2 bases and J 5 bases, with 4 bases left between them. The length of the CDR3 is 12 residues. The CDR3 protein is CASSLMDQPQHF. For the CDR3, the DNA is TGTGCCAGCAGTTTAATGGATCAGCCCCAGCATTTT.

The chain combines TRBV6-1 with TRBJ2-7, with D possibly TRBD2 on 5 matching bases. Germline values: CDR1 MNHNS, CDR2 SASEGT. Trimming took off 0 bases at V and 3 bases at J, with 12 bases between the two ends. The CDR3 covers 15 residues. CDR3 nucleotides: TGTGCCAGCAGTGAAGCTCCGGGAACGGTCTACGAGCAGTACTTC. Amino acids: CASSEAPGTVYEQYF.

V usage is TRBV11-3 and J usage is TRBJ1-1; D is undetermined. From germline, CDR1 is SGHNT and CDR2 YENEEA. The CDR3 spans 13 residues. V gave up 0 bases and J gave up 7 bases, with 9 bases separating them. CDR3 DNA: TGTGCCAGCAGCTTAGATCGGTGGGGTGAAGCTTTCTTT. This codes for CASSLDRWGEAFF.

CDR3 loop: CASSTRDSSSYNEQFF. The CDR3 coding sequence is TGTGCCAGCTCAACAAGGGACTCGAGCTCCTACAATGAGCAGTTCTTC. The rearrangement links TRBV18 to TRBJ2-1; a weak D match, TRBD2 (6 bases). V was trimmed by 5 bases and J by 0 bases, leaving 14 bases between them. Germline CDR1 reads KGHSH; CDR2 reads LQKENI. The CDR3 spans 16 residues.

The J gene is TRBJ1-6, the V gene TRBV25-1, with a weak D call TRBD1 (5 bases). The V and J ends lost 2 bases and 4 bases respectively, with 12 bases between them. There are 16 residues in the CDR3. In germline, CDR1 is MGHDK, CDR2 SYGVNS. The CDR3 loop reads CASSEAGGVYNSPLHF. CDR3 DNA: TGTGCCAGCAGTGAAGCAGGAGGGGTATATAATTCACCCCTCCACTTT.

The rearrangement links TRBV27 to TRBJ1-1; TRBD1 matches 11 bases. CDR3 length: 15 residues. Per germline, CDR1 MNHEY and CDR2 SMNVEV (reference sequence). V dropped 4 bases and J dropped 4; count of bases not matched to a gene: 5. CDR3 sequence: CASSSLGTGGTEAFF. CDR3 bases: TGTGCCAGCAGTTCGCTCGGGACAGGGGGCACTGAAGCTTTCTTT.

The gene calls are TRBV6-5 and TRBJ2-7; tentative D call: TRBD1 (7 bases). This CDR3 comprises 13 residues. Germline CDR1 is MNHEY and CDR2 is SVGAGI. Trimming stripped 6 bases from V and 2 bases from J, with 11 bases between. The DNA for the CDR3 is TGTGCCAGCAGGCGGGACAGAACCTACGAGCAGTACTTC. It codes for CASRRDRTYEQYF.

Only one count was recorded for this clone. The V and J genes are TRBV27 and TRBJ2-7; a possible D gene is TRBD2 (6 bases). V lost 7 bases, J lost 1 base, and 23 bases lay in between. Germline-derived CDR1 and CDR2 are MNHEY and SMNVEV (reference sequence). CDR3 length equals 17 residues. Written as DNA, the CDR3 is TGTGCCAGCATGTACAGTATTCCCTTGGGGGGTTCCTACGAGCAGTACTTC. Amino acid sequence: CASMYSIPLGGSYEQYF.

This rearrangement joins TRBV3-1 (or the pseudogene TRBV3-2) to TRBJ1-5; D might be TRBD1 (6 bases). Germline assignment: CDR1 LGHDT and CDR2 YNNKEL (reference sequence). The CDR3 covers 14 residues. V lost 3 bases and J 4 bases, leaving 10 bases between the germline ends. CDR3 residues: CASSHKGGNQPQHF. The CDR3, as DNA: TGTGCCAGCAGCCATAAAGGGGGTAATCAGCCCCAGCATTTT.